A selection of T cell receptor beta chains follows, all from one sample in a study of blood T cell repertoires in COVID-19. Only in-frame clones appear in the TCRdb table, and some are missing; sequencing was by immunoSEQ multiplex PCR. This table holds hundreds of thousands of clones, about four fifths found once. Sequenced: peripheral blood. All receptors derive from a woman aged 35 to 49 with active or convalescent COVID-19. CDR3s include the opening cysteine and the closing phenylalanine or tryptophan. A D gene is named only where the DNA matches it firmly. Some rows have no size entry. The others give once, few or many, or a class for an expanded clone.

TGTGCCAGCAGCTTAACAGTAACAGGTGGAAACACCATATATTTT	CASSLTVTGGNTIYF	many	TRBV7-2	TRBJ1-3	NA
TGTGCCAGCAGCGGGGGGGGCAATGAGCAGTTCTTC	CASSGGGNEQFF	NA	TRBV7-2	TRBJ2-1	TRBD2
TGTGCCAGCAGCGCGGGACTTCCTTCCTACAATGAGCAGTTCTTC	CASSAGLPSYNEQFF	NA	TRBV5-4	TRBJ2-1	NA
TGCAGCGTTAATATGGACAGGGAGGGTGGCTACACCTTC	CSVNMDREGGYTF	once	TRBV29-1	TRBJ1-2	TRBD1
TGTGCCAGCACCGCGGGAGGTTTGTGGACCGGGGAGCTGTTTTTT	CASTAGGLWTGELFF	NA	TRBV2	TRBJ2-2	TRBD2
TGTGCCAGCAGCCCCTGGACAGGGGGCATAACAGATACGCAGTATTTT	CASSPWTGGITDTQYF	NA	TRBV7-8	TRBJ2-3	TRBD1
TGTGCCAGTAAAGGGAGGGACCAGCCCCAGCATTTT	CASKGRDQPQHF	NA	TRBV19	TRBJ1-5	NA
TGTGCCAGCAGTTCGACCAGGGACAGTTCACGGGCGCATGAAGCCCAGCATTTT	CASSSTRDSSRAHEAQHF	NA	TRBV27	TRBJ1-5	TRBD1
TGTGCCAGCACTTCAAGCGGGGGCTCAGATACGCAGTATTTT	CASTSSGGSDTQYF	NA	TRBV6-5	TRBJ2-3	TRBD2
TGTGCCAGCAGCTCACAGGGCATCACCTATGGCTACACCTTC	CASSSQGITYGYTF	NA	TRBV7-6	TRBJ1-2	NA
TGTGCCAGTGGGGGACTAGCGGGAGGGCCGAACATTCAGTACTTC	CASGGLAGGPNIQYF	NA	TRBV19	TRBJ2-4	TRBD2
TGCGCCAGCAGCCAAGGGACTAGCGGGAGCCAGAGCTCCTACGAGCAGTACTTC	CASSQGTSGSQSSYEQYF	NA	TRBV4-1	TRBJ2-7	TRBD2
TGTGCCAGCGGTGCGGGGGTAGCGGGAGGCGAAAGAGATACGCAGTATTTT	CASGAGVAGGERDTQYF	NA	TRBV6-1	TRBJ2-3	TRBD2
TGTGCCAGCAGTTTAGCACAGGGGGCTCCCCAGCATTTT	CASSLAQGAPQHF	many	TRBV27	TRBJ1-5	TRBD1
TGTGCCAGCAGGCGACTAGCGGGGGGGGAAGATACGCAGTATTTT	CASRRLAGGEDTQYF	NA	TRBV7-2	TRBJ2-3	TRBD2
TGTGCCAGCAGCTTAGCGGGAGGAAGCACAGATACGCAGTATTTT	CASSLAGGSTDTQYF	NA	TRBV7-2	TRBJ2-3	NA
TGTGCCAGCAACCCACGCTCGGAGGGCCGGAATGAGCAGTTCTTC	CASNPRSEGRNEQFF	once	TRBV11-2	TRBJ2-1	NA
TGCGCCAGCAGGCTTACAGGGACAGTTCAGTTCTTC	CASRLTGTVQFF	NA	TRBV5-1	TRBJ2-1	TRBD1
TGTGCCAGCAGCCGACAGGGGGCAAACACTGAAGCTTTCTTT	CASSRQGANTEAFF	NA	TRBV6-5	TRBJ1-1	TRBD1
TGCGCCAGCAGCAAGGGGACTAGCGGGGGCCAAGAGACCCAGTACTTC	CASSKGTSGGQETQYF	NA	TRBV5-1	TRBJ2-5	TRBD2
TGTGCCAGCAGTTTGCAAGCTGGGCAGACCCAGTACTTC	CASSLQAGQTQYF	many	TRBV27	TRBJ2-5	NA
TGTGCCAGCAGTTATCGCAGGGGGAATCAGCCCCAGCATTTT	CASSYRRGNQPQHF	few	TRBV6-5	TRBJ1-5	TRBD1